The rows below give T cell receptor beta chains drawn from one sample of a study of control samples from healthy donors and cancer patients. TCRdb's copy holds only in-frame clones and misses some; the assay was immunoSEQ multiplex PCR. The table shows 91,000 or so clones, with approximately 90% occurring only once. The sequenced material came from blood. These receptors all come from a woman aged 25 to 39 in good health. CDR3s include the opening cysteine and the closing phenylalanine or tryptophan. Each record gives: clone size, V gene, D gene, J gene, CDR3 DNA, CDR3 protein. A D gene is named only where the DNA matches it firmly. The size entry is marked missing in some rows and otherwise reads once, few, many or a size class.

>once|TRBV14|.|TRBJ2-2
TGTGCCAGCAGCCAAGTCGGACACATCATGGGCACCGGGGAGCTGTTTTTT
CASSQVGHIMGTGELFF
>.|TRBV20-1|TRBD1|TRBJ1-1
TGCAGTGCTAGTAGTGCCGGGACAGCTACCCGGGGCAGTGAAGCTTTCTTT
CSASSAGTATRGSEAFF
>.|TRBV30|.|TRBJ1-4
TGTGCCTGGAGCAGAACGGGGACAACTAATGAAAAACTGTTTTTT
CAWSRTGTTNEKLFF
>few|TRBV5-1|TRBD1|TRBJ2-1
TGCGCCAGCAGGGACCGCGCGGGACAGGGCTACAATGAGCAGTTCTTC
CASRDRAGQGYNEQFF
>.|TRBV4-1|TRBD1|TRBJ2-7
TGCGCCAGCAGCAGGACAGGGAGGAGCTACGAGCAGTACTTC
CASSRTGRSYEQYF
>few|TRBV6-4|.|TRBJ1-1
TGTGCCAGCAGCCCCGGACCGGGGGGCACTGAAGCTTTCTTT
CASSPGPGGTEAFF
>.|TRBV7-2|TRBD1|TRBJ2-2
TGTGCCAGCAGCTCAGGACAGGGGGCCGGGGAGCTGTTTTTT
CASSSGQGAGELFF
>.|TRBV7-2|TRBD1|TRBJ2-7
TGTGCCAGCAGCTCCGCGACAGGGGTCTACGAGCAGTACTTC
CASSSATGVYEQYF
>.|TRBV5-1|TRBD2|TRBJ2-2
TGCGCCAGCAGCTCCTCTCCTAAACTTAGCGGGACCGACACCGGGGAGCTGTTTTTT
CASSSSPKLSGTDTGELFF
>.|TRBV30|.|TRBJ1-3
TGTGCCTGGAGTCCGGGGGCCTCTGGAAACACCATATATTTT
CAWSPGASGNTIYF
>.|TRBV2|.|TRBJ2-1
TGTGCCAGCAGTGAGTTAACGGGGGCGAGGGGGGAGCAGTTCTTC
CASSELTGARGEQFF
>.|TRBV28|TRBD1|TRBJ1-6
TGTGCCAGCAGTTCTACAGGGGGCAGGTCACCCCTCCACTTT
CASSSTGGRSPLHF
>.|TRBV5-1|.|TRBJ1-2
TGCGCCAGCAGCTTGGCCAGGGACTATGGCTACACCTTC
CASSLARDYGYTF
>few|TRBV9|.|TRBJ2-3
TGTGCCAGCAGCGTAGAGGGACACAAGCTTAGCACAGATACGCAGTATTTT
CASSVEGHKLSTDTQYF
>.|TRBV7-9|.|TRBJ1-2
TGTGCCAGCAGCACCGGCGGGCTCGAGGACTATGGCTACACCTTC
CASSTGGLEDYGYTF
>.|TRBV29-1|.|TRBJ2-2
TGCAGCGTCCTCGGTAACACCGGGGAGCTGTTTTTT
CSVLGNTGELFF
>once|TRBV30|.|TRBJ1-2
TGTGCCTGGAGATCCCGATCGGGGGTCCCCCACTATGGCTACACCTTC
CAWRSRSGVPHYGYTF
>.|TRBV12-3/TRBV12-4|.|TRBJ2-7
TGTGCCAGCAGGAGGACATTAGACTACGAGCAGTACTTC
CASRRTLDYEQYF
>once|TRBV7-6|TRBD2|TRBJ2-3
TGTGCCAGCAGAAAGAGAGTAGCGGGGGAAAATACGCAGTATTTT
CASRKRVAGENTQYF
>.|TRBV6-5|.|TRBJ2-7
TGTGCCAGCAGCCCAAGGGGATACTACGAGCAGTACTTC
CASSPRGYYEQYF
>.|TRBV3-1/TRBV3-2|.|TRBJ2-6
TGTGCCAGCAGCCCTAGCAGGGGCTACTGGGCCAACGTCCTGACTTTC
CASSPSRGYWANVLTF
>once|TRBV2|.|TRBJ1-2
TGTGCCAGCAGTGGTGAGGTGGCGGGGTACACCTTC
CASSGEVAGYTF
>.|TRBV7-2|.|TRBJ1-6
TGTGCCAGCAGCTTTAGCACCAGGGGTTCACCCCTCCACTTT
CASSFSTRGSPLHF
>.|TRBV19|TRBD2|TRBJ2-7
TGTGCCAGTAGTATAGCACGGGTGACTAGCGGGAGGAAACACGAGCAGTACTTC
CASSIARVTSGRKHEQYF
>.|TRBV19|TRBD1|TRBJ2-6
TGTGCCAGTGCCCCGGGACAGGGCCGCTCTGGGGCCAACGTCCTGACTTTC
CASAPGQGRSGANVLTF
>.|TRBV6-5|.|TRBJ2-7
TGTGCCAGCACCAAGGGCGGAGTCTACGAGCAGTACTTC
CASTKGGVYEQYF
>.|TRBV19|TRBD1|TRBJ1-2
TGTGCCAGTTCCGGGACAGGGGTTCATGGCCACACCTTC
CASSGTGVHGHTF
>.|TRBV5-6|TRBD2|TRBJ2-7
TGTGCCAGCAGATCTAGCGGGGGACCCTACGAGCAGTACTTC
CASRSSGGPYEQYF
>few|TRBV6-5|TRBD1|TRBJ1-2
TGTGCCAGCAGGCGGGACAGGGGGCTCTATGGCTACACCTTC
CASRRDRGLYGYTF
>.|TRBV23-1|.|TRBJ1-5
TGCGCCAGCAGTCAATTTCGGGTTAGGGTAAGCAATCAGCCCCAGCATTTT
CASSQFRVRVSNQPQHF
>.|TRBV28|.|TRBJ2-7
TGTGCCAGCACCTCGCCAAGGGGCTCCTACGAGCAGTACTTC
CASTSPRGSYEQYF
>.|TRBV23-1|.|TRBJ2-7
TGCGCCAGCAGTCACCCGGACACCATCTACGAGCAGTACTTC
CASSHPDTIYEQYF
>.|TRBV12-5|TRBD1|TRBJ2-2
TGTGCTAGTGGTTTGGGTGGGGACAGTGACACCGGGGAGCTGTTTTTT
CASGLGGDSDTGELFF
>once|TRBV4-1|.|TRBJ2-2
TGCGCCAGCAGCCGGGGGACGGCGAACACCGGGGAGCTGTTTTTT
CASSRGTANTGELFF
>.|TRBV6-4|.|TRBJ1-6
TGTGCCAGCACCACTCAGGCTGGGATTAATTCACCCCTCCACTTT
CASTTQAGINSPLHF
>.|TRBV13|.|TRBJ2-7
TGTGCCAGCAGCTTAGAAGGGGGGGCATACCCCCGCGAGCAGTACTTC
CASSLEGGAYPREQYF
>.|TRBV7-8|TRBD1|TRBJ1-5
TGTGCCAGCACCCGGGGACAGGGGGCCTCTCAGCCCCAGCATTTT
CASTRGQGASQPQHF
>.|TRBV5-1|TRBD2|TRBJ2-1
TGCGCCAGCAGCTCCAGTTGGGTAGCGGGGTCCAGTGAGCAGTTCTTC
CASSSSWVAGSSEQFF
>.|TRBV18|TRBD1|TRBJ1-1
TGTGCCAGCTCATCTCAGGGACAGGGCACTGAAGCTTTCTTT
CASSSQGQGTEAFF
>few|TRBV29-1|.|TRBJ1-1
TGCAGCGTTGATGGGGCGGGGGGTGTGAACACTGAAGCTTTCTTT
CSVDGAGGVNTEAFF
>.|TRBV9|.|TRBJ1-2
TGTGCCAGCACCCGGGACGGGATTAACTATGGCTACACCTTC
CASTRDGINYGYTF
>.|TRBV4-1|TRBD1|TRBJ1-1
TGCGCCAGCAGCCGAGGGACAGGGGGTTGGAAAGGAGCGGAGTTTGATTTCTTT
CASSRGTGGWKGAEFDFF
>.|TRBV28|.|TRBJ1-3
TGTGCCACCTCGGACATTTCTGGAAACACCATATATTTT
CATSDISGNTIYF
>.|TRBV2|.|TRBJ2-3
TGTGCCAGCAGTGAGTCAGATACGCAGTATTTT
CASSESDTQYF
>.|TRBV5-6|.|TRBJ1-2
TGTGCCAGCAGCTTGGGGTCAGTGGGGACCTATGGCTACACCTTC
CASSLGSVGTYGYTF
>.|TRBV14|TRBD2|TRBJ2-1
TGTGCCAGCAGCCAACCGTGGCGGGGGGTGAATGAGCAGTTCTTC
CASSQPWRGVNEQFF
>.|TRBV5-1|TRBD1|TRBJ1-2
TGCGCCAGCAGCGTGTGGGGGACAGGGGGTAATAACTATGGCTACACCTTC
CASSVWGTGGNNYGYTF
>once|TRBV19|.|TRBJ2-5
TGTGCCAGTAGTAATCGACCAGAAGAGACCCAGTACTTC
CASSNRPEETQYF
>.|TRBV5-8|TRBD2|TRBJ2-7
TGTGCCAGCAGCTTGATCACTAGCGGGGGTTACGAGCAGTACTTC
CASSLITSGGYEQYF
>.|TRBV9|.|TRBJ2-3
TGTGCCAGCAGCCCTAGTAGCTTCACAGATACGCAGTATTTT
CASSPSSFTDTQYF
>.|TRBV7-3|TRBD1|TRBJ2-1
TGTGCCAGCAGCGACCACAGGGGTCTGCAGTTCTTC
CASSDHRGLQFF
>.|TRBV7-3|.|TRBJ2-1
TGTGCCAGCAGCTTAGTATCCTACAATGAGCAGTTCTTC
CASSLVSYNEQFF
>once|TRBV6-5|.|TRBJ1-1
TGTGCCAGCAGTTACTCGAGGGAGCTAGGGACTGAAGCTTTCTTT
CASSYSRELGTEAFF
>.|TRBV7-8|.|TRBJ1-1
TGTGCCAGCAGCTTAAGGCGGTCTGAAGCTTTCTTT
CASSLRRSEAFF
>.|TRBV5-1|TRBD1|TRBJ2-7
TGCGCCAGCAGCCCGGGACAGGGAAGGAACGAGCAGTACTTC
CASSPGQGRNEQYF